These 29 T cell receptor beta chains share one sample of origin, sequenced in a study of CD8 T cells in ankylosing spondylitis. Study-wide findings and caveats: The study identified a TCR beta motif of under 10 highly homologous variants that appeared characteristic of ankylosing spondylitis blood.

No antigen is known for these receptors. Each CDR3 protein gets one entry after TCRdb re-called the 5' RACE reads with MiXCR. Of more than 650,000 distinct CDR3 sequences in the sample, about 12% were seen once. Sequencing used blood, either unsorted or a sorted T cell fraction (not recorded which). All receptors derive from a male donor with ankylosing spondylitis.

This clonotype was recorded at least ten times. This chain joins TRBV7-6 and TRBJ2-1; tentative D call: TRBD2 (5 bases). Trimming pared 1 base from V and 3 bases from J, leaving 10 bases between. CDR1 and CDR2 from the germline V gene are SGHVS and FNYEAQ. There are 15 residues in the CDR3. The CDR3 reads CASSLDGENYNEQFF. The CDR3, as DNA: TGTGCCAGCAGCTTAGACGGGGAGAACTACAATGAGCAGTTCTTC.

This clonotype was counted at least ten times. The V gene is TRBV5-1, the J gene TRBJ1-6, with a possible D match to TRBD1 (5 bases). V was cut by 5 bases and J by 9 bases, with 18 bases left in between. Germline V gives CDR1 SGHRS, CDR2 YFSETQ. The length of the CDR3 is 15 residues. This CDR3 reads CASSSSTDFPSPLHF. CDR3 nucleotides: TGCGCCAGCAGTTCCTCGACAGATTTTCCTTCACCCCTCCACTTT.

A remark on this clonotype: At one end the junction does not follow the germline gene, possibly because of a read error. This rearrangement joins TRBV11-2 to TRBJ2-7; TRBD2 matches 8 bases. Per the germline V gene, CDR1 is SGHAT and CDR2 is FQNNGV. The CDR3 sequence is 19 residues long. This CDR3 reads CASSLGMYGAGLVSHEQYF. In DNA form, the CDR3 reads TGTGCCAGCAGCTTAGGGATGTATGGAGCGGGACTAGTCTCCCACGAGCAGTACTTC.

This sequence joins TRBV24-1 and TRBJ2-2, with TRBD1 identical over 7 bases. The V gene end was trimmed by 3 bases and the J gene end by 2 bases; junction bases not matched to a gene: 5. Germline V CDR1 and CDR2: KGHDR, SFDVKD. The CDR3 contains 16 residues. This chain's CDR3 is CATSDPRQGNTGELFF. The CDR3 DNA reads TGTGCCACCAGTGATCCTAGACAGGGAAACACCGGGGAGCTGTTTTTT.

The chain is built from TRBV6-1 and TRBJ1-6; 9 bases align to TRBD1. Losses at the gene ends were 6 bases for V and 4 bases for J; bases not matched to a gene: 10. This CDR3 region has 17 residues. Per the germline V gene, CDR1 is MNHNS and CDR2 is SASEGT. CDR3 residues: CASSPLTGQGYNSPLHF. CDR3 coding DNA: TGTGCCAGCAGCCCCCTGACCGGACAGGGGTATAATTCACCCCTCCACTTT.

The chain recombines TRBV29-1 with TRBJ1-1; D is ambiguous. The V and J ends lost 4 bases and 8 bases respectively, with 11 bases between them. The CDR3 is 11 residues long. Per the germline V gene, CDR1 is SQVTM and CDR2 is ANQGSEA. The CDR3 spells CSVGYGREAFF. The CDR3 nucleotides are TGCAGCGTTGGATACGGACGAGAAGCTTTCTTT.

This clonotype turned up a few times. This chain uses TRBV6-1 with TRBJ2-5, with TRBD2 matching over 11 bases. The germline V gene has CDR1 MNHNS and CDR2 SASEGT. This CDR3 is 16 amino acids long. Losses at the gene ends were 6 bases for V and 2 bases for J; bases not matched to a gene: 8. The CDR3 is CASRFTLAGEQETQYF. CDR3 DNA sequence: TGTGCCAGCAGATTCACACTAGCGGGGGAACAAGAGACCCAGTACTTC.

The chain is built from TRBV20-1 and TRBJ2-7, with 7 nucleotides matching TRBD2. Germline CDR1 and CDR2: DFQATT and SNEGSKA (reference sequence). J gave up 4 bases and V 3 bases, and 9 bases lay outside the gene matches. This CDR3 spans 14 amino acids. The CDR3 spells CSARGRGPKYEQYF. The CDR3 region has the DNA TGCAGTGCTAGGGGGAGGGGACCAAAGTACGAGCAGTACTTC.

This clonotype has just a few counts. J is TRBJ2-7 and V is TRBV5-1, with TRBD2 matching 11 bases. Germline values: CDR1 SGHRS, CDR2 YFSETQ. CDR3 length: 17 amino acids. The junction had 10 bases not matched to a gene; V was cut back by 3 bases and J by 2 bases. Here the CDR3 reads CASSSLPGTSGAYEQYF. The CDR3, as DNA: TGCGCCAGCAGCTCCCTCCCCGGGACTAGCGGCGCCTACGAGCAGTACTTC.

This clonotype was seen at least ten times. The CDR3 loop is CSVEKGSYNEQFF. The CDR3 DNA follows: TGCAGCGTTGAAAAAGGCTCCTACAATGAGCAGTTCTTC. The genes are TRBV29-1 and TRBJ2-1; D ambiguous. The CDR3 has 13 residues. Per the germline V gene, CDR1 is SQVTM and CDR2 is ANQGSEA. Deletions cut 2 bases from V and 0 bases from J, with 5 bases between.

This clonotype was observed at least ten times. The chain joins TRBV4-2 to TRBJ2-7; D possibly corresponds to TRBD1 (5 bases). CDR3 length: 16 amino acids. Germline CDR1 and CDR2: LGHNA and YNFKEQ. The V end lost 1 base, the J end lost 0 bases, and 13 bases lay between the germline ends. CDR3 sequence: CASSQGGADVSYEQYF. The CDR3 nucleotides are TGTGCCAGCAGCCAAGGGGGCGCGGATGTCTCCTACGAGCAGTACTTC.

In its sample, this clonotype was seen a few times. The chain links TRBV15 to TRBJ1-3, with D tentatively TRBD1 (5 bases). The germline V and J ends were trimmed by 2 bases and 0 bases, with 8 bases remaining between them. There are 15 residues in the CDR3. Germline loops: CDR1 LNHNV, CDR2 YYDKDF (reference sequence). CDR3 nucleotides: TGTGCCACCAGCAGACGACAGTACTCTGGAAACACCATATATTTT. This translates into CATSRRQYSGNTIYF.

The V gene is TRBV20-1, the J gene TRBJ1-4; D is unclear. Per the germline V gene, CDR1 is DFQATT and CDR2 is SNEGSKA (reference sequence). This CDR3 is 13 amino acids long. Trimming stripped 1 base from V and 4 bases from J, with 7 bases between. The chain's CDR3 is CSARGQFNEKLFF. The CDR3 DNA follows: TGCAGTGCTAGAGGGCAGTTTAATGAAAAACTGTTTTTT.

This chain connects TRBV29-1 to TRBJ1-2, with unresolved D. Germline CDR1 is SQVTM and CDR2 is ANQGSEA. The CDR3 is 14 amino acids. Between the trimmed V and J ends, which lost 8 bases and 1 base, there was a span of 17 bases. In DNA, the CDR3 is TGCAGCTCAGCCGGGGATCCGGATAACTATGGCTACACCTTC. As protein: CSSAGDPDNYGYTF.

This clonotype was seen more than once but under ten times. This chain links TRBV7-2 with TRBJ1-5; D may be TRBD1 (5 bases). Trimming took off 1 base at V and 5 bases at J, with 12 bases between the two ends. Germline V gene data show CDR1 as SGHTA and CDR2 as FQGNSA. The CDR3 length is 15 residues. CDR3 in DNA: TGTGCCAGCAGCTTAGGCTGGGGGAGGTATCAGCCCCAGCATTTT. As protein: CASSLGWGRYQPQHF.

V gene TRBV5-1 combines with J gene TRBJ2-1; TRBD2 aligns across 9 bases. CDR1 is SGHRS and CDR2 is YFSETQ in the germline V gene. J was trimmed by 8 bases and V by 3 bases; bases with no gene match: 12. The CDR3 is 16 amino acids. This CDR3 reads CASSSDRLADMDEQFF. The CDR3 DNA reads as TGCGCCAGCAGCTCGGATCGACTAGCGGACATGGATGAGCAGTTCTTC.

The chain carries TRBV6-5 and TRBJ2-4, with unresolved D. Germline CDR1 reads MNHEY; CDR2 reads SVGAGI. V shed 4 bases and J shed 0 bases, with 10 bases lying between them. The CDR3 extends over 15 amino acids. CDR3 region: CASSSAVLAKNIQYF. CDR3 DNA sequence: TGTGCCAGCAGTTCCGCGGTACTAGCCAAAAACATTCAGTACTTC.

V and J are TRBV20-1 and TRBJ2-1, with 8 bases that match TRBD2. The J segment lost 9 bases and the V segment lost 5 bases, leaving 15 bases of the junction unmatched. Per germline, CDR1 DFQATT and CDR2 SNEGSKA (reference sequence). This CDR3 has 15 amino acids. CDR3 region: CSAHGDREGRGEQFF. The CDR3 nucleotides read TGCAGTGCTCATGGGGACCGGGAGGGCCGGGGTGAGCAGTTCTTC.

The genes are TRBV4-3 and TRBJ2-1; no clear D. The V end lost 0 bases, the J end lost 5 bases, and 14 bases lay between the germline ends. The CDR3 runs 16 residues. CDR1 and CDR2 (germline): LGHNA, YSLEER. The CDR3: CASSQDSQLGNNEQFF. In DNA form, the CDR3 reads TGCGCCAGCAGCCAAGATAGCCAGTTAGGGAACAATGAGCAGTTCTTC.

This clonotype was found many times. The chain employs TRBV29-1 and TRBJ2-3; the D gene is possibly TRBD2 (5 bases). Germline V gene data show CDR1 as SQVTM and CDR2 as ANQGSEA. Trimming pared 8 bases from V and 1 base from J, leaving 16 bases between. The CDR3 covers 14 residues. This CDR3 is CSSESGVGTDTQYF. CDR3 nucleotides: TGCAGCTCGGAGAGCGGAGTAGGCACAGATACGCAGTATTTT.

This clonotype was found many times. V gene TRBV6-2 or TRBV6-3 combines with J gene TRBJ1-5, with D perhaps matching TRBD1 (6 bases). Per the germline V gene, CDR1 is MNHEY and CDR2 is SVGEGT. The CDR3 loop spans 12 amino acids. V dropped 7 bases and J dropped 9 bases, with 13 bases sitting between them. The CDR3 nucleotides are TGTGCCAGCACTGAGGGGGGAATGCCCCAGCATTTT. Amino acids: CASTEGGMPQHF.

This clonotype has at least ten counts. The chain carries TRBV29-1 and TRBJ1-1; no definite D call. Per germline, CDR1 SQVTM and CDR2 ANQGSEA. Trimming pared 8 bases from V and 4 bases from J, leaving 11 bases between. This CDR3 has 11 amino acids. CDR3 nucleotide sequence: TGCAGCCACAGACGCCCCACTGAAGCTTTCTTT. Protein sequence: CSHRRPTEAFF.

This clonotype was counted only a few times. This rearrangement joins TRBV20-1 to TRBJ2-5; 10 bases line up with TRBD2. Germline CDR1 DFQATT, CDR2 SNEGSKA (reference sequence). The CDR3 runs to 16 residues. J was trimmed by 0 bases and V by 6 bases; bases with no gene match: 10. The CDR3 here is CSASSGRALYQETQYF. The CDR3 DNA reads as TGCAGTGCCTCAAGCGGGAGGGCCTTGTACCAAGAGACCCAGTACTTC.

V usage is TRBV3-1 and J usage is TRBJ1-1; D is undetermined. The CDR3 covers 13 residues. V was cut by 1 base and J by 5 bases, with 8 bases left in between. From germline, CDR1 is LGHDT and CDR2 YNNKEL (reference sequence). The CDR3 protein is CASSQVMGTEAFF. DNA of the CDR3: TGTGCCAGCAGCCAAGTAATGGGGACTGAAGCTTTCTTT.

The chain employs TRBV24-1 and TRBJ2-2; 8 bases line up with TRBD2. Germline lookup yields CDR1 KGHDR and CDR2 SFDVKD. After removal of 5 bases from V and 3 bases from J, the junction contained 4 bases not matched to a gene. The CDR3 extends over 15 amino acids. The DNA of the CDR3 is TGTGCCACCAGTGGAGCGGGGGCGGACACCGGGGAGCTGTTTTTT. This codes for CATSGAGADTGELFF.

This clonotype was seen many times. The V gene is TRBV20-1, the J gene TRBJ2-1, with D unclear. The CDR3 extends over 13 amino acids. Germline assignment: CDR1 DFQATT and CDR2 SNEGSKA (reference sequence). The germline V and J ends were trimmed by 5 bases and 7 bases, with 15 bases remaining between them. The CDR3 sequence is CSAPLLLGNEQFF. The CDR3 DNA is TGCAGTGCTCCACTTCTTTTAGGAAATGAGCAGTTCTTC.

This clonotype was picked up a small number of times. This chain uses TRBV6-1 with TRBJ2-7; D is perhaps TRBD1 (6 bases). The CDR3 length is 14 residues. Germline assignment: CDR1 MNHNS and CDR2 SASEGT. Trimming stripped 5 bases from V and 3 bases from J, with 14 bases between. CDR3 protein: CASSPRDIFYEQYF. DNA for the CDR3: TGTGCCAGCAGTCCCCGGGACATATTCTACGAGCAGTACTTC.

V usage is TRBV20-1 and J usage is TRBJ1-2; no definite D call. This CDR3 comprises 13 residues. The V end lost 2 bases, the J end lost 2 bases, and 9 bases lay between the germline ends. Germline CDR1 is DFQATT and CDR2 is SNEGSKA (reference sequence). DNA for the CDR3: TGCAGTGCTAGATCCACAGAGAACTATGGCTACACCTTC. Its protein is CSARSTENYGYTF.

The table lists this clonotype with many counts. The chain combines TRBV5-6 with TRBJ2-5; D tentatively fits TRBD1 or TRBD2 (6 bases each). Germline-derived CDR1 and CDR2 are SGHDT and YYEEEE. V shed 4 bases and J shed 3 bases, with 16 bases lying between them. The CDR3 consists of 15 residues. DNA for the CDR3: TGTGCCAGCAGCCCCGCGTGGGGGGCGGAAGAGACCCAGTACTTC. Its translation: CASSPAWGAEETQYF. The variable domain in full, with the rest retrieved from reference TRBV5-6 and TRBJ2-5, is DAGVTQSPTHLIKTRGQQVTLRCSPKSGHDTVSWYQQALGQGPQFIFQYYEEEERQRGNFPDRFSGHQFPNYSSELNVNALLLGDSALYLCASSPAWGAEETQYFGPGTRLLVL.